Detailed here is one TCR beta chain. Its antigen is unidentified. These data originate in a study of cytomegalovirus exposure and HLA in healthy donors. Study in general: Some 80 million unique TCR sequences came from HLA-typed donors in an early release. General study findings and limits: Rarity characterized most TCR sequences, yet some public TCRs appeared in many donors. A link between a missense DCLRE1C variant and TCR beta V- and J-gene trimming emerged from a later analysis.

The V gene's germline CDR1 is SEHNR and CDR2 FQNEAQ (reference sequence). The CDR3 is 15 amino acids. V was shortened by 0 bases and J by 3 bases, with 8 bases between the two germline ends. The PCR ran on 60 Vbeta and 13 Jbeta primers. The repertoire was sequenced with immunoSEQ multiplex PCR; TCRdb's copy has only in-frame clones and lacks some. Among over 60,000 clones, 76% were seen once, and the ten largest hold more than 2.5%. Sequencing was performed on PBMCs. The gene calls are TRBV7-9 and TRBJ1-4; unclear D gene. The receptor was isolated from a man aged 18 to 30 in good health and CMV-seronegative. The CDR3 region is CASSLAELANEKLFF. CDR3 DNA sequence: TGTGCCAGCAGCTTAGCTGAGCTGGCTAATGAAAAACTGTTTTTT.